This T cell receptor beta chain was sequenced during a study of cytomegalovirus exposure and HLA in healthy donors. V lost 8 bases to trimming and J lost 4 bases, with 15 bases between them. This CDR3 is built from 13 residues. Per the germline V gene, CDR1 is LNHDA and CDR2 is SQIVND (reference sequence). As regards this clone: Its target is not known.

In nominal health when sampled, donors likely had unrecorded immune exposures nonetheless. Study results and caveats: In a later analysis, TCR beta V- and J-gene trimming showed a link to a missense DCLRE1C variant.

The PCR made use of 60 Vbeta and 13 Jbeta primers. Generated by immunoSEQ multiplex PCR, the TCRdb table keeps only in-frame clones and is missing some. The data show a few hundred thousand clones, about nine tenths seen once. The sequenced sample consisted of PBMCs. This clonotype was sampled from a girl aged 2 to 10 in good health and CMV-seronegative. The V and J genes are TRBV19 and TRBJ2-7; tentative D call: TRBD1 (6 bases). CDR3 sequence (DNA): TGTGCCAGTGCAAACTTACAGGGTTACGAGCAGTACTTC. The encoded protein is CASANLQGYEQYF.